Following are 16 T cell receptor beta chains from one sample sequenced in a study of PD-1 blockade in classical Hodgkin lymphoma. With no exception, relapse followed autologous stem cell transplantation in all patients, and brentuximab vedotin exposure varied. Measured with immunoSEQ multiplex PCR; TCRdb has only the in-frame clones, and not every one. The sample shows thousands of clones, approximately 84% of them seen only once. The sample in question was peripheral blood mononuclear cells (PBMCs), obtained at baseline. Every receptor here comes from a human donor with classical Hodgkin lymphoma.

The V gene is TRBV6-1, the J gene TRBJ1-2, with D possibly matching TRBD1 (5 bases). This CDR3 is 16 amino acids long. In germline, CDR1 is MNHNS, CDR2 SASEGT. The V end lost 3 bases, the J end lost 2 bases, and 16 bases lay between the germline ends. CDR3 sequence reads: CASSDGLGGTNYGYTF. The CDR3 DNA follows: TGTGCCAGCAGTGACGGACTGGGGGGTACCAACTATGGCTACACCTTC.

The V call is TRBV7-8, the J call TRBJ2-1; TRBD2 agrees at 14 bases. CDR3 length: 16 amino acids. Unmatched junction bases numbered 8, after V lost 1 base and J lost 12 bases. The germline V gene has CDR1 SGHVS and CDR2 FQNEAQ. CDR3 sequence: CASSLDGTSGSVWQFF. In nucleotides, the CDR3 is TGTGCCAGCAGCTTAGACGGGACTAGCGGGAGCGTTTGGCAGTTCTTC.

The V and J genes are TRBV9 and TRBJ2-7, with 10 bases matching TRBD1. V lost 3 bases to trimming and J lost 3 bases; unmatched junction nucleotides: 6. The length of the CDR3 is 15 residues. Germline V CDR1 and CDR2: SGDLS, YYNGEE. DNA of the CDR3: TGTGCCAGCAGCGCGGCCGGGACAGGGGACTACGAGCAGTACTTC. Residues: CASSAAGTGDYEQYF.

The CDR3 sequence: CASSMWQSLHNEQFF. DNA of the CDR3: TGTGCCAGTAGTATGTGGCAGAGCCTGCACAATGAGCAGTTCTTC. The chain is built from TRBV19 and TRBJ2-1; D uncertain. Germline V gives CDR1 LNHDA, CDR2 SQIVND (reference sequence). The CDR3 sequence is 15 residues long. Trimming cost V 3 bases and J 5 bases, with 14 bases left between them.

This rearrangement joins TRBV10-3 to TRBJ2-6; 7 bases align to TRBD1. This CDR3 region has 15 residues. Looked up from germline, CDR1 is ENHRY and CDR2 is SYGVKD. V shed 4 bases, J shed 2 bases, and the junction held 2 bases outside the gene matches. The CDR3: CAISGDRTGANVLTF. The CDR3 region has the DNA TGTGCCATCAGTGGGGACAGAACTGGGGCCAACGTCCTGACTTTC.

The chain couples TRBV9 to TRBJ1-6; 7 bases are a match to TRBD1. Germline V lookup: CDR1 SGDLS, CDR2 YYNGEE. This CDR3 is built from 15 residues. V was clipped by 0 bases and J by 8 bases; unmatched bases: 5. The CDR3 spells CASSVGGGEDSPLHF. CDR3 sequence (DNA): TGTGCCAGCAGCGTAGGAGGGGGCGAAGATTCACCCCTCCACTTT. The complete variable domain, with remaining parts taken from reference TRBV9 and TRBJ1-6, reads DSGVTQTPKHLITATGQRVTLRCSPRSGDLSVYWYQQSLDQGLQFLIQYYNGEERAKGNILERFSAQQFPDLHSELNLSSLELGDSALYFCASSVGGGEDSPLHFGNGTRLTVT.

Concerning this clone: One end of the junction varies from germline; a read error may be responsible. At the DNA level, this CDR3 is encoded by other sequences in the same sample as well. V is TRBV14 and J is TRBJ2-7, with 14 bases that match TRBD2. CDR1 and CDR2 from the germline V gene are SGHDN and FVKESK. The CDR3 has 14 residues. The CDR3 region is CASSRTSGRYEQYF. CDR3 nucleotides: TGCGCCAGCAGCCGGACTAGCGGGAGGTACGAGCAGTACTTC.

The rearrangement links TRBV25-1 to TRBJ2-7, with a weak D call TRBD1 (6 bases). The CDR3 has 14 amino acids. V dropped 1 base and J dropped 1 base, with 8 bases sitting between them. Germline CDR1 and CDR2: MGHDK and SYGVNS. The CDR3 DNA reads TGTGCCAGCAGTGAATTCAGGGGATCCTACGAGCAGTACTTC. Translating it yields CASSEFRGSYEQYF.

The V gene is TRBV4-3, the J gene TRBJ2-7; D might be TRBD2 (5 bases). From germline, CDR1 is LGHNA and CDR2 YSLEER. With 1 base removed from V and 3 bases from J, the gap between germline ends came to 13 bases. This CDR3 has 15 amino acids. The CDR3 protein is CASSQGPMAGYEQYF. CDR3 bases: TGCGCCAGCAGCCAAGGACCTATGGCGGGCTACGAGCAGTACTTC.

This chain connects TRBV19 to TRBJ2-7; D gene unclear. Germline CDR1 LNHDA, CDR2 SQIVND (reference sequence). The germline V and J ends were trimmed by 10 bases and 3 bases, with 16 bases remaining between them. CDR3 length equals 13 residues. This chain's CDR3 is CATQGHANYEQYF. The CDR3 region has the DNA TGTGCCACCCAAGGCCATGCTAACTACGAGCAGTACTTC.

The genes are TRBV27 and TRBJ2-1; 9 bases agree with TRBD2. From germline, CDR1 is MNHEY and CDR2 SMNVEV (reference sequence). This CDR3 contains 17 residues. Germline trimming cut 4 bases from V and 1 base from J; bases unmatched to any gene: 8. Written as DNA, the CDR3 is TGTGCCAGCAGTTCCCTAGCGGGGAGTCGATCCTACAATGAGCAGTTCTTC. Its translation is CASSSLAGSRSYNEQFF.

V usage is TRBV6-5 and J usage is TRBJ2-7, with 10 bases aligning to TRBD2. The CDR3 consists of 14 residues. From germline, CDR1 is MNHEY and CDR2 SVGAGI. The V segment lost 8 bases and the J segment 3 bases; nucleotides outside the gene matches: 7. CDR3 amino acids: CASYGLAAGYEQYF. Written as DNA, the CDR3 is TGTGCCAGCTACGGACTAGCGGCAGGCTACGAGCAGTACTTC.

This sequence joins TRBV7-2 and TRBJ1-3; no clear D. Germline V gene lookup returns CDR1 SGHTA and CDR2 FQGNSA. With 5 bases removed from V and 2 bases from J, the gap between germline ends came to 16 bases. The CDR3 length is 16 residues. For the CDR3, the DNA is TGTGCCAGCAGCCCTTCAAATCTCAAAGCTGGAAACACCATATATTTT. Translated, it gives CASSPSNLKAGNTIYF.

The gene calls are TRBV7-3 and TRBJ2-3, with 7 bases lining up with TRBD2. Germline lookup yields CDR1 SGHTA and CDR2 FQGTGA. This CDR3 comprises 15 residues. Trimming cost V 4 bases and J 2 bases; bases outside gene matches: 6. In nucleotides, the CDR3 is TGTGCCAGCAGCTCCAGCGGGGAAATCACAGATACGCAGTATTTT. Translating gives CASSSSGEITDTQYF. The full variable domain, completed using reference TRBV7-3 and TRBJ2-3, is GAGVSQTPSNKVTEKGKYVELRCDPISGHTALYWYRQSLGQGPEFLIYFQGTGAADDSGLPNDRFFAVRPEGSVSTLKIQRTERGDSAVYLCASSSSGEITDTQYFGPGTRLTVL.

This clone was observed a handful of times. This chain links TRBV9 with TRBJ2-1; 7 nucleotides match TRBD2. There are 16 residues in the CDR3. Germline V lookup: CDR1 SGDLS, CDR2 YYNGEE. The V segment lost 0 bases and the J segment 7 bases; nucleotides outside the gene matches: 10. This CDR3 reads CASSVAASGRTNEQFF. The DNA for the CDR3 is TGTGCCAGCAGCGTAGCGGCTAGCGGTCGGACGAATGAGCAGTTCTTC.

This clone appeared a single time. As DNA, the CDR3 is TGTGCCAGTAGGCCCGGGGGACAGGGATCCGAGCAGTACTTC. It is translated as CASRPGGQGSEQYF. The chain is built from TRBV19 and TRBJ2-7; TRBD1 matches 9 bases. The germline gives CDR1 LNHDA, CDR2 SQIVND (reference sequence). V lost 6 bases and J lost 6; bases outside the gene matches: 9. The CDR3 loop spans 14 amino acids.